This T cell receptor (beta chain) was recovered during a study of beta chain features in type 1 diabetes (dated by TCRdb to the late 2010s). As for the study more broadly: Mean age, gender distribution, total cell number and subset yield were not different between patients and healthy donors. A total of 107,917,701 sorted cells were examined across all samples, and a strong correlation was observed between cell number per subset and RNA yield. Whereas all 28 donors provided naive and central memory subsets, regulatory and stem cell-like memory subsets were isolated from just 8 patients and roughly 8 healthy donors. The study compared TCRB repertoires of sorted circulating CD4+ T cell subsets between recently diagnosed type 1 diabetes patients and matched healthy donors.

From the germline V gene, CDR1 is KGHSY and CDR2 is FQNENV. Trimming at the junction amounts to 3 bases on V and 9 bases on J, and the germline ends lie 9 bases apart. Its CDR3 holds 13 amino acids, cysteine through phenylalanine. The sequence is cut down to CDR3 DNA, 39 bases in frame from base 1. This clone was detected ten times or more. The antigen it recognizes is unknown. No base-level quality is on record; no much larger clone is a single base apart. Each donor gave one peripheral blood draw, averaging roughly 120 mL, which was collected into heparinised tubes. Using a panel that included CD45RO, CCR7, CD25, CD127, CD95 and CD27, naive, central memory, regulatory and stem cell-like memory CD4+ T cells were sorted on a BD FACSAria II. A purity above 95% was achieved for all sorted populations. PBMCs were isolated immediately by Lymphoprep density gradient centrifugation and stained directly without culture. So that batch effects would be minimized, each experiment stained and sorted samples in pairs, pairing one healthy donor with one patient.

All of the isolated RNA was reverse transcribed with the High Capacity cDNA Reverse Transcription Kit, so expressed TCRB transcripts were sequenced. Deep immunoSEQ sequencing was performed on naive, central memory and regulatory T cell samples, with an average of roughly 3.6 million total reads per sample. Sorted cells were lysed in RLT buffer and RNA was extracted with DNase-treated RNeasy Micro or Mini kits, depending on cell number. To prevent cross-contamination, every cell subset was processed on its own, while patient and healthy donor samples were processed together. Using the immunoSEQ multiplex PCR, TCRB sequences were amplified from cDNA into 87-bp fragments spanning the CDR3 region. The amplicons were sequenced using the Illumina HiSeq platform. Per the authors' processing: PCR bias was corrected computationally using synthetic template baselines, and reads within Hamming distance 2 were collapsed, with unmergeable singletons discarded. Reads were aligned against IMGT so that V, D and J genes, CDR3 length and insertions or deletions at six rearrangement sites could be assigned. Clonotype counts were normalized to sorted cell number within each subset before computing true diversity and Gini coefficients with the tcR R package. Repertoire sharing was quantified using the overlap coefficient calculated on TCRB nucleotide sequences. Out-of-frame TCRB sequences from naive cells were analyzed as a proxy for the pre-selection repertoire. Here the immuneACCESS table is served through TCRdb, limited to in-frame sequences with V and J called. Missing clones are a known gap in these copies; in checked studies unresolved V genes cover under half, and the rest lacks a known reason. V, J and clone size are those of that table, while D and trimming were read from the DNA. Present in this sample are hundreds of thousands of clones, roughly 17% of which were seen just once. The top ten constitute 0.02% to 0.03% of the sample.

Results the study describes overall, beyond this receptor: PCR might favor shorter templates, but patient and control samples were amplified and corrected together, so any skew would affect both groups equally. Naive, central memory and regulatory TCRB repertoires appeared to be more similar among patients than among healthy donors. At VDJ recombination sites, patients with type 1 diabetes made fewer insertions and deleted more nucleotides, a pattern implying thymic rearrangement abnormalities. Because cDNA was sequenced instead of genomic DNA, highly expressing activated cells could be over-represented, though the groups showed no difference in activation or CD3 levels. A moderate but significant shortening of TCRB CDR3 length was observed in type 1 diabetes patients in all four CD4+ subsets. Because small numbers of individuals were included in the HLA sub-analyses, any influence of HLA type on TCRB rearrangement was left unresolved.

Sequencing input: naive CD4+ T cells from blood. The cell subset or site label on this specimen signifies: true naive CD4+ T cells. Here the chain combines TRBV16 and TRBJ2-6, with TRBD2 perhaps the D gene, on 5 matching bases. This receptor was identified in a young woman in good health. The DNA reads as follows: TGTGCCAGCAGCCAGGGTGGAGGCAACGTCCTGACTTTC. Translation gives CASSQGGGNVLTF.